This TCR beta chain was obtained from a study of tumor-infiltrating lymphocytes in primary liver carcinoma. About the research overall: Patients of both sexes were 30 to 69 years old.

The template, roughly 0.45 ug total RNA, yielded TCR beta cDNA made with a constant-region primer. Researchers made the TCR beta libraries by running three nested multiplex PCR rounds with slightly modified ARM-PCR. A C-beta reverse primer was combined with TRBV1-TRBV30 forward primers in the first two PCR rounds, and each round had approximately 9 cycles. Using its own MiXCR run on the multiplex PCR reads, TCRdb lists one record per CDR3 protein. The sample lists fewer than 350,000 distinct CDR3 sequences, 65% occurring once. Germline V gene lookup returns CDR1 MNHNY and CDR2 SVGAGI (reference sequence). The J segment lost 4 bases and the V segment lost 8 bases, leaving 6 bases of the junction unmatched. The CDR3 extends over 14 amino acids. Germline DNA was also extracted, with blood RNA taken from unsorted whole blood. The sample holds many counts of this clonotype.

Material for sequencing was peripheral blood. The J gene is TRBJ1-5, the V gene TRBV6-6; 9 nucleotides line up with TRBD1. The TCR comes from a man aged 35 to 55 with primary liver carcinoma and hepatitis B virus infection. CDR3: CASRIGQGNQPQHF. The CDR3 region has the DNA TGTGCCAGCCGTATAGGACAGGGGAATCAGCCCCAGCATTTT.